The present TCR beta chain was sequenced within a study of regulatory T cells in long-lasting Graves disease (dated by TCRdb to 2020 to 2023). General notes on the study: Persistent Graves' disease meant more than 5 years of antithyroid drug treatment with TSH receptor autoantibodies that stayed positive. Persistent Graves' disease patients in the clinical cohort had taken antithyroid drugs for approximately ten years on average. A total of around 35 samples were covered by TCR sequencing, comprising some 13 persistent and about 20 newly diagnosed Graves' disease patients. Patients with persistent Graves' disease were compared with patients with newly diagnosed Graves' disease using TCR sequencing and RNA sequencing of peripheral blood. The study was registered as a clinical trial and conducted in China.

The library came from multiplex PCR. Reads for this sample came from an Illumina HiSeq 4000. TCR beta libraries were built with iRepertoire HTBI primers and Arm-PCR amplification of CDR3 regions. PCR products were gel purified before sequencing. The paper's processing steps were these. A total of around 66 TRBV and some 15 TRBJ segments were identified across samples and were used for gene usage analysis of CDR3 amino acid clonotypes. Filtered high-quality paired reads were merged into contigs using COPE and FqMerger. BLAST was used to align contigs to IMGT TRBV, TRBD and TRBJ reference genes, and CDR3 was defined according to IMGT. Highly expanded clones were defined as clonotypes with a frequency above 0.1%. Shannon entropy was used to measure repertoire diversity, and the Gini coefficient was used to measure V-J evenness. A clonotype was considered public if more than one individual shared it. TCRdb's own reprocessing of the public reads used fastp at Q25 and MiXCR and kept productive beta chains. Every distinct CDR3 protein forms one entry, paired with its most common genes and DNA. The V and J calls come from TCRdb's annotation, not from the publication. The sample table shows 350,000 to 450,000 distinct CDR3 sequences, and 23% are seen once. Jointly, the top ten make up 25% to 35% of the sample.

The investigation overall reported the following: The study examined only peripheral blood because the primary lesion, thyroid tissue, could not be accessed. Compared with newly diagnosed patients, persistent Graves' disease patients had lower TCR Shannon entropy and fewer highly expanded clones, which suggests clonal expansion. TRBV28, TRBJ1-2 and TRBJ2-5 were preferentially used in persistent disease, while TRBV20-1 and TRBJ2-1 were favored in newly diagnosed disease. Sequencing and analysis were limited to the TCR beta chain. Patients with persistent disease shared more public clonotypes (approximately 2,500) than newly diagnosed patients did (roughly 970). The authors acknowledged the small sample size as a limitation that may reduce accuracy.

CDR1 MDHEN and CDR2 SYDVKM were looked up in the germline V gene. Deletion took 1 base off V and 15 bases off J, with a span of 16 bases between the germline ends. The CDR3 measures 14 amino acids from cysteine to phenylalanine. The CDR3 DNA has 42 bases and is translated from base 1. This clonotype has a count of ten or more. There is no known antigen for this receptor. The input lacks base qualities; no much larger clone sits a single base away. The time point label on this specimen signifies: persistent/refractory GD, antithyroid drugs over 5 years with positive TRAb. For both TCR sequencing and RNA sequencing, RNA was extracted from PBMCs using TRIzol. The diagnosis of Graves' disease was made according to American Thyroid Association guidelines. Patients for the study were recruited at an endocrinology department in Xi'an, China. From each patient, around 9 milliliters of peripheral blood was collected into an EDTA anticoagulant tube. Ficoll Paque Plus density gradient separation was used to isolate PBMCs, and no further T cell sorting was performed. An Agilent 2100 Bioanalyzer and agarose gel were used to check RNA quality, while a NanoDrop 2000 measured RNA concentration.

The sample in question was peripheral blood mononuclear cells (PBMCs), obtained when the disease was refractory, from a patient treated with antithyroid drugs. The rearranged segments are TRBV28 and TRBJ1-6, with the D gene too uncertain to name. The TCR comes from a middle-aged woman with Graves disease. Donor details come from another sample of the same person, matched by shared clones. The CDR3 reads CASSLSGRTFSLHF. The sequenced DNA is TGTGCCAGCAGTTTATCAGGAAGGACGTTTAGCCTCCACTTT.